A single sample gave rise to the 25 T cell receptor beta chains below, sequenced in a study of neurological immune-mediated disorders. MiXCR was run by TCRdb on the 5' RACE reads, yielding one entry per CDR3 protein. Here the sample spans some 60,000 distinct CDR3 sequences, under 4.5% being singletons. Sequenced input: PBMCs. These receptors all come from a woman aged 25 to 39 with multiple sclerosis.

This clonotype was detected only a few times. The chain couples TRBV10-2 to TRBJ2-7; D is unclear. This CDR3 has 13 amino acids. Germline CDR1 reads WSHSY; CDR2 reads SAAADI. Between the trimmed V and J ends, which lost 4 bases and 5 bases, there was a span of 12 bases. The CDR3 DNA follows: TGCGCCAGCAGTGTTCGGACCGGCCACGAGCAGTACTTC. Translating gives CASSVRTGHEQYF.

Many counts were recorded for this clonotype. The rearrangement links TRBV12-3 or TRBV12-4 to TRBJ2-7; D is unresolved. V lost 5 bases, J lost 4 bases, and 15 bases lay in between. The CDR3 has 14 amino acids. The CDR3 loop reads CASSPKLGSYEQYF. The CDR3 DNA sequence: TGTGCCAGCAGTCCAAAGCTGGGATCTTACGAGCAGTACTTC.

This clonotype was seen only a few times. V usage is TRBV3-1 and J usage is TRBJ1-1; the match to TRBD1 covers 8 bases. Per the germline V gene, CDR1 is LGHDT and CDR2 is YNNKEL (reference sequence). The CDR3 has 17 amino acids. Trimming at V came to 3 bases and at J to 4 bases, leaving 13 bases not matched to a gene. The CDR3 sequence is CASSQRYGQGMGTEAFF. The CDR3 DNA sequence: TGTGCCAGCAGCCAGCGATATGGACAGGGAATGGGCACTGAAGCTTTCTTT.

Concerning this clonotype: Given a much more abundant clone one base away, this may be a read error. This sequence joins TRBV11-2 and TRBJ2-2; D remains unclear. Per germline, CDR1 SGHAT and CDR2 FQNNGV. There are 14 residues in the CDR3. V was pared by 5 bases and J by 7 bases, with 14 bases between. This CDR3 is CASSAITFNGELFF. The CDR3 nucleotides are TGTGCCAGCAGCGCTATCACGTTCAACGGGGAGCTGTTTTTT.

This clonotype was seen ten or more times. The chain has TRBV28 and TRBJ1-4; 9 positions agree with TRBD1. Germline V lookup: CDR1 MDHEN, CDR2 SYDVKM. The CDR3 has 15 residues. Trimming removed 6 bases from V and 8 bases from J; junction bases left unmatched: 10. The CDR3 bases are TGTGCCAGCAGCCCGACCGGGACAGGGAACGAAAAACTGTTTTTT. Protein sequence: CASSPTGTGNEKLFF.

This clonotype was detected many times. The gene calls are TRBV20-1 and TRBJ2-3; 10 bases map to TRBD2. Germline V gene lookup returns CDR1 DFQATT and CDR2 SNEGSKA (reference sequence). CDR3 length: 12 amino acids. The V segment lost 5 bases and the J segment 5 bases; nucleotides outside the gene matches: 1. The CDR3 nucleotides read TGCAGTGCTGAGCGGGGGGGAGATACGCAGTATTTT. The encoded protein is CSAERGGDTQYF.

Ten or more counts support this clonotype. This chain links TRBV15 with TRBJ2-5; D is ambiguous. The V gene lost 0 bases and the J gene lost 4 bases, with 6 bases spanning the gap. CDR1 LNHNV and CDR2 YYDKDF come from the germline V gene (reference sequence). The CDR3 has 13 amino acids. This CDR3 reads CATSRDSRETQYF. The CDR3 DNA follows: TGTGCCACCAGCAGAGATAGTAGAGAGACCCAGTACTTC.

This clonotype has ten or more counts. This sequence joins TRBV27 and TRBJ1-4, with 7 positions matching TRBD1. CDR3 size: 15 residues. V lost 6 bases and J lost 2; bases outside the gene matches: 6. The germline V gene encodes CDR1 MNHEY and CDR2 SMNVEV (reference sequence). The CDR3 region has the DNA TGTGCCAGCAGACCTCAGACAGGGACTAATGAAAAACTGTTTTTT. Protein product: CASRPQTGTNEKLFF.

This clonotype was detected ten times or more. The V and J genes are TRBV12-3 or TRBV12-4 and TRBJ2-5; TRBD1 matches 7 bases. Trimming took 2 bases from V and 4 from J; bases not matched to a gene: 7. The CDR3 covers 15 residues. The CDR3 loop is CASSLHAGGIETQYF. CDR3 in DNA: TGTGCCAGCAGTTTACATGCAGGGGGTATAGAGACCCAGTACTTC.

The sample holds many counts of this clonotype. V gene TRBV12-3 or TRBV12-4 combines with J gene TRBJ2-1, with 9 positions matching TRBD2. There are 15 residues in the CDR3. Trimming took 8 bases from V and 2 from J; bases not matched to a gene: 7. The DNA of the CDR3 is TGTGCCAGCGGGAAAGCGGGGGGCGCCTACAATGAGCAGTTCTTC. Translated: CASGKAGGAYNEQFF.

In its sample, this clonotype was seen many times. The junction shows a germline mismatch at one end, possibly a read error. This rearrangement joins TRBV20-1 to TRBJ1-6; no firm D call. The length of the CDR3 is 13 residues. From germline, CDR1 is DFQATT and CDR2 SNEGSKA (reference sequence). This CDR3 is CSAILIMGSPLNF. CDR3 nucleotides: TGCAGTGCTATCCTGATTATGGGTTCACCCCTCAACTTT.

The gene calls are TRBV7-9 and TRBJ1-3; unclear D gene. The ends were cut back, 4 bases at V and 5 bases at J, with 6 bases in the middle. The CDR3 totals 12 residues. Germline assignment: CDR1 SEHNR and CDR2 FQNEAQ (reference sequence). The CDR3 sequence: CASSSGRNTIYF. The CDR3 DNA sequence: TGTGCCAGCAGCTCGGGCAGAAACACCATATATTTT.

This clonotype was seen at least ten times. The V and J genes are TRBV7-2 and TRBJ1-1; 10 nucleotides align to TRBD1. The CDR3 length is 18 residues. Looked up from germline, CDR1 is SGHTA and CDR2 is FQGNSA. J lost 3 bases, V lost 6 bases, and 16 bases had no gene match. As DNA, the CDR3 is TGTGCCAGCAGTTCGGAGCTACCGGGACAGGGGACCCACACTGAAGCTTTCTTT. This encodes CASSSELPGQGTHTEAFF.

This clonotype was detected ten times or more. The junction differs from germline at one of its ends, possibly a read error. V and J are TRBV12-3 or TRBV12-4 and TRBJ1-5; 10 bases align to TRBD1. This CDR3 is 15 amino acids long. The DNA for the CDR3 is TGTGCCAGCAGACTCGGGACAGGGGACAATCAGCCCCAGAATTTT. Protein: CASRLGTGDNQPQNF.

At least ten counts were recorded for this clonotype. The V call is TRBV18, the J call TRBJ2-7, with D unresolved. This CDR3 has 13 amino acids. Germline CDR1 and CDR2: KGHSH and LQKENI. V was shortened by 2 bases and J by 3 bases, with 8 bases between the two germline ends. CDR3 sequence: CASSPGIGYEQYF. The DNA for the CDR3 is TGTGCCAGCTCACCAGGGATCGGCTACGAGCAGTACTTC.

The sample holds many counts of this clonotype. The V gene is TRBV5-1, the J gene TRBJ2-3, with a tentative D call TRBD2 (7 bases). V lost 0 bases to trimming and J lost 3 bases, with 17 bases between them. CDR3 length: 17 residues. Germline V gives CDR1 SGHRS, CDR2 YFSETQ. DNA of the CDR3: TGCGCCAGCAGCTTGGTTCGAGGGGGGGATAAGACAGATACGCAGTATTTT. Its translation: CASSLVRGGDKTDTQYF.

This clonotype was observed a few times. The conserved closing phenylalanine or tryptophan is absent in this CDR3, likely reflecting a read error. The chain links TRBV12-3 or TRBV12-4 to TRBJ1-6, with no clear D. The CDR3 spans 16 residues. The ends were cut back, 8 bases at V and 0 bases at J, with 14 bases in the middle. As DNA, the CDR3 is TGTGCCAGCCAGACGGCCGGGAGCTCCTATAATTCACCCCTCCACCTT. This translates into CASQTAGSSYNSPLHL.

This clonotype appeared many times. The CDR3 reads CASQGTLGYGYTF. Here the CDR3 DNA reads TGTGCCAGCCAAGGAACCCTCGGCTATGGCTACACCTTC. V and J are TRBV14 and TRBJ1-2; D gene ambiguous. CDR3 length: 13 amino acids. V lost 8 bases, J lost 4 bases, and 14 bases lay in between. The V gene's germline CDR1 is SGHDN and CDR2 FVKESK. The whole variable domain, remainder taken from reference TRBV14 and TRBJ1-2, is EAGVTQFPSHSVIEKGQTVTLRCDPISGHDNLYWYRRVMGKEIKFLLHFVKESKQDESGMPNNRFLAERTGGTYSTLKVQPAELEDSGVYFCASQGTLGYGYTFGSGTRLTVV.

This clonotype was detected ten times or more. This chain uses TRBV5-1 with TRBJ2-1; TRBD1 aligns across 9 bases. Trimming took 7 bases from V and 8 from J; bases not matched to a gene: 16. The germline gives CDR1 SGHRS, CDR2 YFSETQ. The CDR3 runs to 16 residues. CDR3 sequence: CASCLSPGQGYDEQFF. The CDR3 DNA reads as TGCGCCAGCTGCCTCTCGCCGGGACAGGGTTACGATGAGCAGTTCTTC.

The table lists this clonotype with many counts. The V and J genes are TRBV27 and TRBJ1-2; 7 nucleotides agree with TRBD1. Unmatched junction bases numbered 7, after V lost 3 bases and J lost 9 bases. Germline V gene sequence: CDR1 MNHEY, CDR2 SMNVEV (reference sequence). The CDR3 contains 13 residues. The CDR3 is CASSFDRAGRYTF. The DNA for the CDR3 is TGTGCCAGCAGTTTTGACAGGGCCGGTCGCTACACCTTC.

This clonotype was counted many times. The V gene is TRBV20-1, the J gene TRBJ2-3; D is possibly TRBD2 (5 bases). CDR1 DFQATT and CDR2 SNEGSKA come from the germline V gene (reference sequence). This CDR3 has 12 residues. V was clipped by 6 bases and J by 4 bases, with 11 bases between them. In nucleotides, the CDR3 is TGCAGTGCAGAACCCGGGGCAGATACGCAGTATTTT. Translated: CSAEPGADTQYF.

Points on this clonotype: This could be a read error, since a much larger clone is one nucleotide away. The V and J genes are TRBV11-2 and TRBJ2-3; TRBD2 is a possible D gene (6 bases). With 1 base removed from V and 7 bases from J, the gap between germline ends came to 12 bases. The germline V gene encodes CDR1 SGHAT and CDR2 FQNNGV. The CDR3 is 14 residues long. Here the CDR3 reads CASSLVRGRNTQYF. Written as DNA, the CDR3 is TGTGCCAGCAGCTTAGTGCGGGGTCGTAATACGCAGTATTTT.

This clonotype was observed at least ten times. This chain's CDR3 is CATTPGGASNQPQHF. The CDR3, as DNA: TGCGCCACCACCCCAGGGGGCGCGAGCAATCAGCCCCAGCATTTT. The rearrangement links TRBV10-2 to TRBJ1-5; 8 positions match TRBD1. In germline, CDR1 is WSHSY, CDR2 SAAADI. This CDR3 has 15 residues. With V trimmed by 10 bases and J by 1 base, 9 bases remained unmatched.

The gene calls are TRBV15 and TRBJ2-5; D gene unclear. CDR1 is LNHNV and CDR2 is YYDKDF in the germline V gene (reference sequence). This CDR3 is built from 12 residues. V shed 3 bases and J shed 7 bases, with 9 bases lying between them. The DNA of the CDR3 is TGTGCCACCAGCAGCTACCCGGCGACCCAGTACTTC. Protein product: CATSSYPATQYF.

This clonotype was counted at least ten times. This chain uses TRBV29-1 with TRBJ2-2; TRBD2 aligns across 8 bases. The CDR3 runs 16 residues. The V gene end was trimmed by 5 bases and the J gene end by 3 bases; junction bases not matched to a gene: 11. Germline V gives CDR1 SQVTM, CDR2 ANQGSEA. The CDR3 region is CSVLKSGSEHTGELFF. CDR3 DNA: TGCAGCGTTCTCAAAAGCGGGAGTGAGCACACCGGGGAGCTGTTTTTT.